One and the same sample provided the 25 T cell receptor beta chains below, sequenced in a study of cytomegalovirus exposure and HLA in healthy donors. A multiplex PCR was run with 60 Vbeta primers and 13 Jbeta primers. Repertoires were generated with immunoSEQ multiplex PCR, while TCRdb's copy carries only in-frame clones and drops some. Its clone listing holds 50,000 to 80,000 clones. The sample consisted of PBMCs. Every receptor here comes from a woman between 18 and 29 years old in good health and CMV-seronegative.

V is TRBV27 and J is TRBJ2-7; possibly TRBD1 for D (7 bases). Germline values: CDR1 MNHEY, CDR2 SMNVEV (reference sequence). The CDR3 length is 12 residues. The V end lost 5 bases, the J end lost 3 bases, and 8 bases lay between the germline ends. In nucleotides, the CDR3 is TGTGCCAGCAGTCAGGGGGGCTACGAGCAGTACTTC. This encodes CASSQGGYEQYF.

The chain links TRBV7-9 to TRBJ1-1; 7 nucleotides match TRBD1. The germline gives CDR1 SEHNR, CDR2 FQNEAQ (reference sequence). Trimming cost V 3 bases and J 7 bases; bases outside gene matches: 5. The CDR3 is 13 residues long. CDR3 sequence: CASSFGDRLEAFF. The CDR3 DNA reads as TGTGCCAGCAGCTTCGGGGACAGACTTGAAGCTTTCTTT.

Worth noting for this clone: Other DNA sequences in the sample encode the same CDR3. The V call is TRBV30, the J call TRBJ2-7; 7 bases match TRBD1. CDR3 length: 15 residues. Germline CDR1 is GTSNPN and CDR2 is SVGIG (reference sequence). Losses at the gene ends were 2 bases for V and 3 bases for J; bases not matched to a gene: 10. CDR3: CAWSLKTGLIYEQYF. CDR3 coding DNA: TGTGCCTGGAGTCTCAAGACAGGGCTGATCTACGAGCAGTACTTC.

The chain is built from TRBV29-1 and TRBJ2-7; 12 bases align to TRBD2. V dropped 7 bases and J dropped 0; count of bases not matched to a gene: 4. CDR1 and CDR2 from the germline V gene are SQVTM and ANQGSEA. CDR3 length equals 14 residues. The CDR3 sequence: CSALTSGSSYEQYF. In DNA, the CDR3 is TGCAGCGCCTTGACTAGCGGGAGCTCCTACGAGCAGTACTTC.

The rearrangement joins TRBV29-1 to TRBJ2-5, with D maybe TRBD1 (5 bases). The DNA end is more similar to TRBJ2-7, so the J call may be wrong. CDR1 and CDR2 (germline): SQVTM, ANQGSEA. The CDR3 sequence is 13 residues long. The CDR3 DNA is TGCAGCGTTGGGCTCAGGGCCGCCTACGAGCAGTACTTC. It yields the protein CSVGLRAAYEQYF.

The rearrangement links TRBV6-1 to TRBJ2-5, with TRBD2 as a possible D gene (5 bases). The V gene lost 8 bases and the J gene lost 0 bases, with 16 bases spanning the gap. Germline CDR1 reads MNHNS; CDR2 reads SASEGT. This CDR3 comprises 15 residues. The CDR3 sequence is CASCRGRPNQETQYF. In DNA, the CDR3 is TGTGCCAGCTGTAGAGGGAGACCTAACCAAGAGACCCAGTACTTC.

V is TRBV25-1 and J is TRBJ1-5; tentative D call: TRBD1 (5 bases). Germline-derived CDR1 and CDR2 are MGHDK and SYGVNS. Trimming took off 2 bases at V and 1 base at J, with 9 bases between the two ends. The CDR3 is 15 amino acids. CDR3 DNA sequence: TGTGCCAGCAGTGAACGGGGGGAGAGCAATCAGCCCCAGCATTTT. Translating gives CASSERGESNQPQHF.

The chain recombines TRBV28 with TRBJ2-7; the D gene is possibly TRBD2 (5 bases). There are 14 residues in the CDR3. The V gene lost 5 bases and the J gene lost 2 bases, with 13 bases spanning the gap. CDR1 is MDHEN, CDR2 SYDVKM, per germline. This CDR3 reads CASSPPGYTYEQYF. DNA for the CDR3: TGTGCCAGCAGTCCCCCGGGGTACACCTACGAGCAGTACTTC.

The chain uses TRBV25-1 and TRBJ1-2; weak D call: TRBD1 (6 bases). The CDR3 contains 14 residues. Germline V lookup: CDR1 MGHDK, CDR2 SYGVNS. The V end lost 4 bases, the J end lost 3 bases, and 12 bases lay between the germline ends. The CDR3: CASSVAGVDYGYTF. CDR3 sequence (DNA): TGTGCCAGCAGTGTTGCAGGGGTAGACTATGGCTACACCTTC.

V usage is TRBV9 and J usage is TRBJ2-7; 8 positions match TRBD1. Trimming removed 2 bases from V and 6 bases from J; junction bases left unmatched: 7. Germline V gene data show CDR1 as SGDLS and CDR2 as YYNGEE. The CDR3 has 14 residues. Here the CDR3 reads CASSVTGVPSEQYF. The CDR3 coding sequence is TGTGCCAGCAGCGTGACAGGGGTTCCCTCCGAGCAGTACTTC.

The V call is TRBV6-1, the J call TRBJ1-2, with D unclear. This CDR3 has 14 amino acids. Deletions cut 0 bases from V and 4 bases from J, with 9 bases between. Germline V lookup: CDR1 MNHNS, CDR2 SASEGT. For the CDR3, the DNA is TGTGCCAGCAGTGAAGCGAGGGCCACCTATGGCTACACCTTC. This sequence encodes CASSEARATYGYTF.

The chain uses TRBV28 and TRBJ2-1; 9 bases are shared with TRBD2. Unmatched junction bases numbered 5, after V lost 6 bases and J lost 5 bases. Germline assignment: CDR1 MDHEN and CDR2 SYDVKM. This CDR3 has 14 residues. The CDR3 DNA is TGTGCCAGCAGAACACTAGCGGGTCACAATGAGCAGTTCTTC. This codes for CASRTLAGHNEQFF. The variable domain in full, with the rest retrieved from reference TRBV28 and TRBJ2-1, is DVKVTQSSRYLVKRTGEKVFLECVQDMDHENMFWYRQDPGLGLRLIYFSYDVKMKEKGDIPEGYSVSREKKERFSLILESASTNQTSMYLCASRTLAGHNEQFFGPGTRLTVL.

This chain connects TRBV19 to TRBJ1-3, with D maybe TRBD1 (5 bases). Germline V gene lookup returns CDR1 LNHDA and CDR2 SQIVND (reference sequence). V was cut by 5 bases and J by 5 bases, with 7 bases left in between. The CDR3 runs to 12 residues. CDR3 sequence: CASSSGRNTIYF. The CDR3 DNA sequence: TGTGCCAGTAGTTCAGGGAGAAACACCATATATTTT.

The J gene is TRBJ1-2, the V gene TRBV30, with D possibly matching TRBD1 (5 bases). Germline CDR1 reads GTSNPN; CDR2 reads SVGIG (reference sequence). The V gene lost 0 bases and the J gene lost 4 bases, with 12 bases spanning the gap. The CDR3 is made up of 14 amino acids. CDR3 nucleotide sequence: TGTGCCTGGAGTGTGAACAGTAGGGGCTATGGCTACACCTTC. This encodes CAWSVNSRGYGYTF.

The chain combines TRBV6-6 with TRBJ2-1; a weak D match, TRBD2 (6 bases). V was cut by 8 bases and J by 10 bases, with 12 bases left in between. Germline CDR1 MNHNY, CDR2 SVGAGI (reference sequence). The CDR3 runs 11 residues. CDR3 coding DNA: TGTGCCAGCGAGGCGGCGGGGGAGCAGTTCTTC. This encodes CASEAAGEQFF.

The chain recombines TRBV6-1 with TRBJ1-1; D ambiguous. The germline CDR1 and CDR2 sequences are MNHNS and SASEGT. Trimming took 4 bases from V and 0 from J, leaving 9 bases between them. The CDR3 runs to 14 residues. In DNA, the CDR3 is TGTGCCAGCAGTGGCAAGCTCATGAACACTGAAGCTTTCTTT. Residues: CASSGKLMNTEAFF.

The CDR3 nucleotides are TGTGCCAGCAGCCCCCGGGGCTCTGGGGCCAACGTCCTGACTTTC. As protein: CASSPRGSGANVLTF. This chain uses TRBV7-6 with TRBJ2-6, with TRBD2 as a possible D gene (5 bases). The CDR3 is made up of 15 amino acids. Trimming removed 5 bases at V and 0 bases at J, with 8 bases between. CDR1 is SGHVS and CDR2 is FNYEAQ in the germline V gene. The whole variable domain, remainder taken from reference TRBV7-6 and TRBJ2-6, is GAGVSQSPRYKVTKRGQDVALRCDPISGHVSLYWYRQALGQGPEFLTYFNYEAQQDKSGLPNDRFSAERPEGSISTLTIQRTEQRDSAMYRCASSPRGSGANVLTFGAGSRLTVL.

This rearrangement joins TRBV25-1 to TRBJ1-2; D gene ambiguous. Trimming shortened V by 1 base and J by 7 bases, and 16 bases separated the two germline ends. CDR3 size: 15 residues. Germline V gives CDR1 MGHDK, CDR2 SYGVNS. The DNA of the CDR3 is TGTGCCAGCAGTGAATGGTCTTCCTCCTATGGTGGCTACACCTTC. It specifies CASSEWSSSYGGYTF.

The chain couples TRBV5-1 to TRBJ1-1; D is uncertain. Trimming removed 0 bases from V and 10 bases from J, with 19 bases in between. This CDR3 contains 15 residues. The germline V gene has CDR1 SGHRS and CDR2 YFSETQ. The CDR3 nucleotides are TGCGCCAGCAGCTTGGGGTCCGCGGATTCAGCGGTAGCTTTCTTT. Translation: CASSLGSADSAVAFF.

The V and J genes are TRBV5-8 and TRBJ2-3; 10 nucleotides align to TRBD2. The CDR3 totals 14 residues. Per the germline V gene, CDR1 is SGHTS and CDR2 is YDEGEE. The junction had 7 bases not matched to a gene; V was cut back by 4 bases and J by 8 bases. CDR3 nucleotide sequence: TGTGCCAGCAGCCCAGCGGGAGGGCCGGGTACGCAGTATTTT. Residues: CASSPAGGPGTQYF. Full variable domain (outside the CDR3, taken from reference TRBV5-8 and TRBJ2-3): EAGVTQSPTHLIKTRGQQATLRCSPISGHTSVYWYQQALGLGLQFLLWYDEGEERNRGNFPPRFSGRQFPNYSSELNVNALELEDSALYLCASSPAGGPGTQYFGPGTRLTVL.

The gene calls are TRBV5-3 and TRBJ1-4; 9 nucleotides agree with TRBD1. TRBV5-3 is known as an ORF, though its function is uncertain. V gave up 0 bases and J gave up 11 bases; unmatched junction bases: 5. CDR3 length: 14 residues. The chain's CDR3 is CARSLVGQGKKLFF. The CDR3 DNA is TGTGCCAGAAGCTTGGTGGGACAGGGAAAGAAACTGTTTTTT.

The V gene is TRBV19, the J gene TRBJ1-2, with D possibly being TRBD1 (6 bases). The CDR3 runs 15 residues. Trimming took off 6 bases at V and 8 bases at J, with 22 bases between the two ends. Germline-derived CDR1 and CDR2 are LNHDA and SQIVND (reference sequence). CDR3 in amino acids: CASRTTGTGQSGYTF. The CDR3, as DNA: TGTGCCAGTAGGACTACCGGGACCGGACAGTCAGGCTACACCTTC.

V and J are TRBV30 and TRBJ2-7; TRBD2 might be the D (5 bases). From germline, CDR1 is GTSNPN and CDR2 SVGIG (reference sequence). Trimming left V 1 base short and J 1 base short, with 11 bases between. The CDR3 contains 14 residues. The CDR3 spells CAWSGASGSYEQYF. In DNA, the CDR3 is TGTGCCTGGAGTGGAGCGTCGGGGTCCTACGAGCAGTACTTC.

The chain joins TRBV19 to TRBJ1-5; D gene ambiguous. The CDR3 contains 13 residues. V was cut by 2 bases and J by 3 bases, with 5 bases left in between. CDR1 is LNHDA, CDR2 SQIVND, per germline (reference sequence). CDR3 residues: CASSIQDNQPQHF. As DNA, the CDR3 is TGTGCCAGTAGTATACAGGACAATCAGCCCCAGCATTTT.

This sequence joins TRBV25-1 and TRBJ2-3; D unresolved. V shed 1 base and J shed 4 bases, with 6 bases lying between them. The V gene's germline CDR1 is MGHDK and CDR2 SYGVNS. This CDR3 spans 13 amino acids. CDR3 protein: CASSESGSDTQYF. As DNA, the CDR3 is TGTGCCAGCAGTGAATCCGGGTCAGATACGCAGTATTTT. Together with reference TRBV25-1 and TRBJ2-3, the CDR3 gives the full variable domain: EADIYQTPRYLVIGTGKKITLECSQTMGHDKMYWYQQDPGMELHLIHYSYGVNSTEKGDLSSESTVSRIRTEHFPLTLESARPSHTSQYLCASSESGSDTQYFGPGTRLTVL.